This T cell receptor (beta chain) was obtained from a study of CD8+CD57+ T cells in acquired aplastic anemia. The wider study: CD4+ and CD8+ cells, once sorted, gave DNA averaging roughly 3.4 ug. General observations from the study: Patients and controls shared just under 30 CD8+ CDR3 sequences.

Germline V gives CDR1 SGDLS, CDR2 YYNGEE. With 4 bases clipped from V and 4 bases from J, the junction kept 8 bases outside the gene matches. The CDR3 length is 15 residues. Comments on this clonotype: The antigen is unknown.

Template material for TCR beta VDJ and CDR3 profiling consisted of genomic DNA. TCRdb re-analysed the reads in MiXCR, keeping a single row per CDR3 protein. The sample consists of about 270,000 distinct CDR3 sequences, approximately 57% of them appearing once. This receptor was taken from a human donor with severe aplastic anemia or a healthy control (not recorded which). The sequencing input was sorted CD4+, CD8+, or CD8+CD57+ T cells (not recorded which) from PBMCs. The chain joins TRBV9 to TRBJ2-3, with 8 nucleotides matching TRBD1. CDR3 in DNA: TGTGCCAGCAGCCCTCGGACAGGGCAATCAGATACGCAGTATTTT. Its translation: CASSPRTGQSDTQYF.